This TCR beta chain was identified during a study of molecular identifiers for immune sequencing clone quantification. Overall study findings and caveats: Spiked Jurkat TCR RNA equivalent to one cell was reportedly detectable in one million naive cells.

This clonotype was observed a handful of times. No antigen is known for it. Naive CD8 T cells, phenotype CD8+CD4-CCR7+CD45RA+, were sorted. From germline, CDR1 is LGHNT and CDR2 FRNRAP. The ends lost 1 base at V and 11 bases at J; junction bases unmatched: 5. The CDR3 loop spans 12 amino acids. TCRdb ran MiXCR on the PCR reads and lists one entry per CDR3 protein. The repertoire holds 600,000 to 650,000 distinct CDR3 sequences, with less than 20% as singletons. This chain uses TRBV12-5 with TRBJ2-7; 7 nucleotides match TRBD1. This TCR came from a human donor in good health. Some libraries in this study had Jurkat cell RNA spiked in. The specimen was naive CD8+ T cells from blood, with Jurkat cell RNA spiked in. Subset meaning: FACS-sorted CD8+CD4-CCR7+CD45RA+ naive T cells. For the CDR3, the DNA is TGTGCTAGTGGTTTGGGAACCGGGACAGAGTACTTC. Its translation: CASGLGTGTEYF.